Described below is a single T cell receptor (beta chain) sequence and its context. Antigen: not known. Repertoires were generated with immunoSEQ multiplex PCR, while TCRdb's copy carries only in-frame clones and drops some. The repertoire has more than 12,000 clones, roughly 98% of them found once; the top ten carry around 0.42%. The sample originates from a study of monozygotic twins with cystic fibrosis. Study-wide points: The repertoire was suggested to be naive-dominated, clonality median around 0.0093.

This TCR derives from a girl aged 2 to 9 with cystic fibrosis. The specimen sequenced was blood.

CDR3 residues: CASSDRAGAYGYTF. For the CDR3, the DNA is TGTGCCAGCAGTGATCGTGCAGGGGCCTATGGCTACACCTTC. The chain couples TRBV6-1 to TRBJ1-2; D might be TRBD1 (6 bases). V was clipped by 3 bases and J by 4 bases, with 12 bases between them. Looked up from germline, CDR1 is MNHNS and CDR2 is SASEGT. This CDR3 has 14 amino acids.